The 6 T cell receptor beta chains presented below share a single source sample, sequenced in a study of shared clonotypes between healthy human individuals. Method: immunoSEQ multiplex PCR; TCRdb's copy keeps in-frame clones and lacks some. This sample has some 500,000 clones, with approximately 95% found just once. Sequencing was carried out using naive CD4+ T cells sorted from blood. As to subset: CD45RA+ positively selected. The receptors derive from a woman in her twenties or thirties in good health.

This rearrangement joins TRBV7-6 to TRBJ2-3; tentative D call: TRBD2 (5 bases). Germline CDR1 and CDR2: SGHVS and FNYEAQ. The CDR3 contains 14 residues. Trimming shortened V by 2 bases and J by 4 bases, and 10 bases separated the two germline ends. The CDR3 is CASSLREASDTQYF. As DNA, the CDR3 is TGTGCCAGCAGCTTACGGGAAGCTTCAGATACGCAGTATTTT.

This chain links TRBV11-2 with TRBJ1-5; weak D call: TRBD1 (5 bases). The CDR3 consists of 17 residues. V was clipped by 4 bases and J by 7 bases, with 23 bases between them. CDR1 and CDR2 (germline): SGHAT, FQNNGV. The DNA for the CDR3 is TGTGCCAGCAGCTCACGGACGGACAAAGGGCCAGAACAGCCCCAGCATTTT. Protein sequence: CASSSRTDKGPEQPQHF.

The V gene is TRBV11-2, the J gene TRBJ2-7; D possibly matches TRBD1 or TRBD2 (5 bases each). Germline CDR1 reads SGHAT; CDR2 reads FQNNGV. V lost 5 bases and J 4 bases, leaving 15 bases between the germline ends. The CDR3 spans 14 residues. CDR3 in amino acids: CASSRGRPGYEQYF. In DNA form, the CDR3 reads TGTGCCAGCAGCCGGGGACGGCCGGGGTACGAGCAGTACTTC.

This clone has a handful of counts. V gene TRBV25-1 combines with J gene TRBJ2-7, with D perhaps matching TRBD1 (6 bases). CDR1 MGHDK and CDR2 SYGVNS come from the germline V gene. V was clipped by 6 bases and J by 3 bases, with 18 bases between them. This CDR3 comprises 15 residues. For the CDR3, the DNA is TGTGCCAGCAGCGACCCGTCAGGGGTTGACTACGAGCAGTACTTC. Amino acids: CASSDPSGVDYEQYF.

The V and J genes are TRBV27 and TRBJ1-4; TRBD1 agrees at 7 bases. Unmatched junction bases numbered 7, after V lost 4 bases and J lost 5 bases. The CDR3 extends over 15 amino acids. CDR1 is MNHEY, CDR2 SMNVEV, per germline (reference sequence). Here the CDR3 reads CASSSTGTVNEKLFF. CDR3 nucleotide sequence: TGTGCCAGCAGTTCCACCGGGACAGTAAATGAAAAACTGTTTTTT.

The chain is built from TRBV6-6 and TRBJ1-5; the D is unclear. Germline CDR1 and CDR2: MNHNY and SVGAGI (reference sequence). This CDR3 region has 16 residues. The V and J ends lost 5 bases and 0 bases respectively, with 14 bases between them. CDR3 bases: TGTGCCAGCAGTAAGGAACAGCAATATAGCAATCAGCCCCAGCATTTT. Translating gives CASSKEQQYSNQPQHF.